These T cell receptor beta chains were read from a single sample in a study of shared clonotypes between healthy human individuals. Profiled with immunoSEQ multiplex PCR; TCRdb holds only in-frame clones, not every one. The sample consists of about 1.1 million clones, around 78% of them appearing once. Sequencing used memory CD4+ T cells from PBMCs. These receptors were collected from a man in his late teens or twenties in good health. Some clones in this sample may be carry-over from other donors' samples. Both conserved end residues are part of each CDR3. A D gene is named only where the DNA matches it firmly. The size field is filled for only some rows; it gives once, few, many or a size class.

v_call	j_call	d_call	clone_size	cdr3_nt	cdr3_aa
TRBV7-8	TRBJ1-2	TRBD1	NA	TGTGCCAGCAGCCCTAGACAGGGGTTCTATGGCTACACCTTC	CASSPRQGFYGYTF
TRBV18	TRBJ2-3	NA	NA	TGTGCCAGCTCACCACCAGGTTTGGATACGCAGTATTTT	CASSPPGLDTQYF
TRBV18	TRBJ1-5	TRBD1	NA	TGTGCCAGCTCGAGCCAGGGGGACAGCAATCAGCCCCAGCATTTT	CASSSQGDSNQPQHF
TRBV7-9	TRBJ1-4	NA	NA	TGTGCCAGCAGCTTAACAGGGCCGAAGAGTGAAAAACTGTTTTTT	CASSLTGPKSEKLFF
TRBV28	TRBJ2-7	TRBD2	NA	TGTGCCAGCAGTGGTAGCGGGAGAAAGTCTTACGAGCAGTACTTC	CASSGSGRKSYEQYF
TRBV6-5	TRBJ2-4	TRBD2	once	TGTGCCAGCAGTTACTCCGGGAGGCTAGCCAAAAACATTCAGTACTTC	CASSYSGRLAKNIQYF
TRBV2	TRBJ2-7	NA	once	TGTGCCAGCAGTCCCGGGACGGAGTCCTACGAGCAGTACTTC	CASSPGTESYEQYF
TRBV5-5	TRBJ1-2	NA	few	TGTGCCAGCAGCTTCAGTAACTATGGCTACACCTTC	CASSFSNYGYTF
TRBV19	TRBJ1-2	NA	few	TGTGCCAGTAGTCACGGCAGGGAAGGTAATGGCTACACCTTC	CASSHGREGNGYTF
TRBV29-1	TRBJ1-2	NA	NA	TGCAGCGTTGAGACAGAACCCCTCTCTGGCTACACCTTC	CSVETEPLSGYTF